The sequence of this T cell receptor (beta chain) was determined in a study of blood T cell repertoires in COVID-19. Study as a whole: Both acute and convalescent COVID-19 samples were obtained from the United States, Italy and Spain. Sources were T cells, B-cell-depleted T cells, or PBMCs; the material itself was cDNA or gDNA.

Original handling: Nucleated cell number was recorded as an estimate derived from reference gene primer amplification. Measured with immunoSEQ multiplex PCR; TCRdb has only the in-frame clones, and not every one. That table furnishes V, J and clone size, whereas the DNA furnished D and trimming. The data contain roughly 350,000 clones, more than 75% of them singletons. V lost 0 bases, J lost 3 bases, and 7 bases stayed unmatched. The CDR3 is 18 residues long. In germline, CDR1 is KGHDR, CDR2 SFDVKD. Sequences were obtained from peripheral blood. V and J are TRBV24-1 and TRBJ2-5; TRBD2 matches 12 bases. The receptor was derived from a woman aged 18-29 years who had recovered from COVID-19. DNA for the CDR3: TGTGCCACCAGTGATTTGGCCCAACTAGCGGGAGGCAAAGAGACCCAGTACTTC. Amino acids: CATSDLAQLAGGKETQYF.